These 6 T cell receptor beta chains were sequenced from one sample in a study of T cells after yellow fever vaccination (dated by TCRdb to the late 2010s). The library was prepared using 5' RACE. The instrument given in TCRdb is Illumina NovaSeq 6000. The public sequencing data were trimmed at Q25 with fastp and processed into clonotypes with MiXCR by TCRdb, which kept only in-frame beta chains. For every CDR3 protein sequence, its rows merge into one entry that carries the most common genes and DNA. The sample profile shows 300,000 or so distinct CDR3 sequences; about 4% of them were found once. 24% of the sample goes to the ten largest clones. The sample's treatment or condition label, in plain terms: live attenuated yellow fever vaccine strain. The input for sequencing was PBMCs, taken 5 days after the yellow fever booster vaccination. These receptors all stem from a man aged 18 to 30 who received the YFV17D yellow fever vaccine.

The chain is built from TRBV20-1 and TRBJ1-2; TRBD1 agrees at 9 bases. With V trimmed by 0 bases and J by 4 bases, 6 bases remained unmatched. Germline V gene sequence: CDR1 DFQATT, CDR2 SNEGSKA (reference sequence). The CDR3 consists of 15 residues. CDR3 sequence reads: CSAREPGQGPYGYTF. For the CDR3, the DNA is TGCAGTGCTAGAGAACCGGGACAGGGACCCTATGGCTACACCTTC.

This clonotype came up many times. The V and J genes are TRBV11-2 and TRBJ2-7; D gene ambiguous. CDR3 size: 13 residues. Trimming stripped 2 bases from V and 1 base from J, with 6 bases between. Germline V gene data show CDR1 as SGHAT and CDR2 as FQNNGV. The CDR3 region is CASSLSSSYEQYV. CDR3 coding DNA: TGTGCCAGCAGCTTAAGCAGTTCCTACGAGCAGTACGTC.

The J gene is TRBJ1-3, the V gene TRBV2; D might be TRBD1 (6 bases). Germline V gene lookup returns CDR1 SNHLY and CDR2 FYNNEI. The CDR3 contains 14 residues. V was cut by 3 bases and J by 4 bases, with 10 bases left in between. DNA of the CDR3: TGTGCCAGCAGTGAGGGGGCTTGGGGAAACACCATATATTTT. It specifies CASSEGAWGNTIYF.

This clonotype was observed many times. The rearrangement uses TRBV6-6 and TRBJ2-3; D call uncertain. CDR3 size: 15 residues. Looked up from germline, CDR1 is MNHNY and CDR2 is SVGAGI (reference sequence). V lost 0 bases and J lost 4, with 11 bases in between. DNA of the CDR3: TGTGCCAGCAGTTACTCGAGACCCGGTGCAGATACGCAGTATTTT. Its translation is CASSYSRPGADTQYF.

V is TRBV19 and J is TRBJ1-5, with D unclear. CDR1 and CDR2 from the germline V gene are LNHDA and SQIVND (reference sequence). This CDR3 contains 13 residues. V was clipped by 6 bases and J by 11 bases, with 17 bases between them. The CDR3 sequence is CASSPDPILSQHF. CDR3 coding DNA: TGTGCCAGTAGCCCAGACCCCATCTTGTCCCAGCATTTT.

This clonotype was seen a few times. CDR3 DNA sequence: TGTGCCAGTAACCGGGACAGGGGCCTTCCATATGGCTACACCTTC. Protein: CASNRDRGLPYGYTF. This rearrangement joins TRBV19 to TRBJ1-2; 10 bases fit TRBD1. CDR3 length: 15 residues. Germline CDR1 is LNHDA and CDR2 is SQIVND (reference sequence). V trimming: 7 bases; J trimming: 5 bases; junction bases outside the gene matches: 10.